These T cell receptor beta chains were read from a single sample in a study of T-cell reconstitution after alpha-beta-depleted transplantation in children. MiXCR, run by TCRdb on the PCR reads, gives a single entry per CDR3 protein. This table holds 120,000 or so distinct CDR3 sequences, around a tenth found once. The sample consisted of PBMCs from the stem cell graft donor, taken from the stem cell graft. The receptor set was obtained from a human donor who donated a stem cell graft to a child with acute lymphoblastic leukemia. Each CDR3 is given with its conserved first and last residue. D genes are given only for firm matches. Clone size appears in some rows only: once, few, many, or a class for an expanded clone.

V gene	clone size	D gene	J gene	CDR3 protein	CDR3 DNA
TRBV12-3/TRBV12-4	many	-	TRBJ2-1	CASKWQGVDYNEQFF	TGTGCCAGCAAATGGCAGGGAGTGGACTACAATGAGCAGTTCTTC
TRBV7-9	many	TRBD1	TRBJ2-1	CASSSETGGGNEQFF	TGTGCCAGCAGCTCCGAAACAGGGGGTGGCAATGAGCAGTTCTTC
TRBV27	many	-	TRBJ2-1	CASSFPEQFF	TGTGCCAGCAGTTTCCCTGAGCAGTTCTTC
TRBV5-1	-	-	TRBJ1-2	CASRGAQTYGYTF	TGCGCCAGCAGGGGGGCTCAAACCTATGGCTACACCTTC
TRBV5-6	many	TRBD1	TRBJ2-5	CASSSPGDRGGETQYF	TGTGCCAGCAGCTCCCCCGGAGACAGGGGTGGAGAGACCCAGTACTTC
TRBV5-5	many	-	TRBJ2-3	CASSSRPSGTQYF	TGTGCCAGCAGCTCCAGGCCGTCCGGTACGCAGTATTTT
TRBV27	many	-	TRBJ2-1	CASRLTRVWFF	TGTGCCAGCAGACTTACTAGAGTTTGGTTCTTC
TRBV5-1	many	-	TRBJ1-2	CASSLDVEGYTF	TGCGCCAGCAGCTTGGATGTTGAGGGCTACACCTTC
TRBV20-1	many	TRBD1	TRBJ1-2	CSAPTGRGYGYTF	TGCAGTGCTCCGACAGGGAGGGGCTATGGCTACACCTTC
TRBV20-1	many	-	TRBJ1-2	CSARDSYGYTF	TGCAGTGCTAGAGATAGCTATGGCTACACCTTC
TRBV7-2	medium-sized	-	TRBJ2-5	CASSLGRGQETQYF	TGCGCCAGCAGCTTGGGAAGGGGGCAAGAGACCCAGTACTTC
TRBV29-1	many	-	TRBJ1-1	CSGTQGLNTEAFF	TGCAGCGGTACCCAGGGATTGAACACTGAAGCTTTCTTT
TRBV25-1	many	-	TRBJ2-1	CASSDPRDNYNEQFF	TGTGCCAGCAGTGATCCCCGGGACAACTACAATGAGCAGTTCTTC
TRBV15	few	-	TRBJ2-7	CATSREPLTQRTPQGYEQYF	TGTGCCACCAGCAGGGAGCCCCTCACGCAACGGACCCCCCAGGGCTACGAGCAGTACTTC
TRBV9	many	TRBD2	TRBJ2-3	CASSRRAGGTDTQYF	TGTGCCAGCAGCAGACGAGCGGGGGGCACAGATACGCAGTATTTT
TRBV20-1	-	-	TRBJ1-2	CCARDLPSGDLLGGYTF	TGCTGTGCTCGGGATTTACCATCCGGCGATCTTTTGGGTGGCTACACCTTC
TRBV24-1	many	TRBD1	TRBJ2-2	CATSDPGQGYAGELFF	TGTGCCACCAGTGACCCTGGACAGGGCTATGCCGGGGAGCTGTTTTTT
TRBV20-1	many	-	TRBJ2-1	CSAERDKPEQFF	TGCAGTGCCGAACGGGACAAACCTGAGCAGTTCTTC
TRBV7-8	few	TRBD2	TRBJ2-1	CASSPSYLAGSGNEQFF	TGTGCCAGCAGCCCTAGCTACCTAGCGGGGAGTGGGAATGAGCAGTTCTTC
TRBV5-6	many	TRBD2	TRBJ2-1	CASSFVSGSRGEQFF	TGTGCCAGCAGCTTTGTTAGCGGGAGCAGAGGTGAGCAGTTCTTC
TRBV5-1	many	TRBD1	TRBJ2-5	CASSAGQGVGETQYF	TGCGCCAGCAGCGCAGGACAGGGAGTAGGAGAGACCCAGTACTTC
TRBV10-2	many	-	TRBJ2-3	CASTALVADTQYF	TGCGCCAGCACAGCCTTGGTCGCAGATACGCAGTATTTT
TRBV30	-	-	TRBJ1-6	CAWTTSRSPLHF	TGTGCCTGGACCACGAGTCGTTCACCCCTCCACTTT
TRBV6-2/TRBV6-3	many	TRBD1	TRBJ1-5	CASSYGGTGGSINQPQHF	TGTGCCAGCAGTTACGGGGGGACAGGGGGCTCGATCAATCAGCCCCAGCATTTT
TRBV5-1	many	-	TRBJ2-5	CASSKEPGGQETQYF	TGTGCCAGCAGCAAGGAACCCGGGGGCCAAGAGACCCAGTACTTC
TRBV7-2	many	TRBD2	TRBJ2-3	CASSLGVSGVTDTQYF	TGTGCCAGCAGCTTAGGGGTTAGCGGGGTCACAGATACGCAGTATTTT
TRBV14	many	-	TRBJ2-4	CASSQRGGDPKNIQYF	TGTGCCAGCAGCCAAAGGGGCGGGGACCCCAAAAACATTCAGTACTTC
TRBV12-3/TRBV12-4	many	-	TRBJ2-5	CASSAGRLGETQYF	TGTGCCAGCAGTGCCGGGCGGCTAGGGGAGACCCAGTACTTC
TRBV15	few	-	TRBJ1-1	CATSSLGQADLMNTEAFF	TGTGCCACCAGCAGCCTGGGTCAGGCCGATCTAATGAACACTGAAGCTTTCTTT